The entry below gives a single TCR beta chain sequence along with its context. The CDR3 runs 15 residues. After removal of 1 base from V and 13 bases from J, the junction contained 9 bases not matched to a gene. Per the germline V gene, CDR1 is LNHNV and CDR2 is YYDKDF (reference sequence). TCRdb's table, derived via immunoSEQ multiplex PCR, lists solely in-frame clones and lacks some. Among approximately 190,000 clones listed, about 85% were seen once. The source of the sample is a study of blood T cell repertoires in COVID-19. Study in general: COVID-19 samples from acute and convalescent phases originated in the United States, Italy and Spain.

The sequenced material came from peripheral blood. The gene calls are TRBV15 and TRBJ2-1; 11 bases map to TRBD1. This TCR came from a man aged 55-75 years with active or convalescent COVID-19. The CDR3 sequence is CATSRARSDRGQQFF. Here the CDR3 DNA reads TGTGCCACCAGCAGAGCCCGCTCGGACAGGGGGCAACAGTTCTTC.